This note documents a single T cell receptor (beta chain) sequence. Its antigen is currently not known. Germline and junction disagree at one end, which may indicate a read error. The library was produced with multiplex PCR. Sequencing was performed on an Illumina HiSeq 2500. Following protocols modified from ARM-PCR, the researchers constructed TCRbeta libraries through three rounds of nested PCR with primers (Table S4). PCR products of 200-500 bp were gel-excised and purified with the QIAquick gel extraction kit before sequencing. Turning to the authors' computational methods: Trimmomatic was used to clean the reads, FLASH merged the cleaned reads into complete CDR3 sequences, and MiTCR assigned the sequences to V(D)J germline segments. Clonal diversity was calculated as the inverse Simpson's index using VDJtools. In-frame sequences without a premature stop codon were defined as productive reads. Using fastp at Q25 and MiXCR, TCRdb reprocessed the public reads and kept productive beta chains. Rows are combined by CDR3 protein, so each entry shows the most common genes and DNA. TCRdb's processing, not the authors' own work, is the source of the V and J calls. Here the sample has about 98,000 distinct CDR3 sequences; 80% occur a single time. Of the sample, about 29% falls within the top ten clones.

The data originate from a study of tumor and adjacent non-tumor tissue in lung cancer (dated by TCRdb to the late 2010s). Background for the entire study: By cancer type, the cohort comprised approximately twelve adenocarcinoma patients, 2 squamous cell carcinoma patients and 1 small cell lung cancer patient. Ages among the approximately 15 patients ranged from about 30 to 85 years, there were around 10 men and 5 women, and disease was at TNM stage I to III. A total of 95 million to 150 million productive TCRbeta reads were generated by sequencing, corresponding to an average of roughly 4 million reads per sample. The study compared bulk TCRbeta repertoires between lung tumor tissue and matched distant non-tumor lung tissue from fewer than 19 lung cancer patients. Around 30 paired specimens, one tumor and one normal lung sample per patient, were profiled by TCRbeta CDR3 sequencing. The investigation overall reported the following: Neither the sequencing platform nor unique molecular identifiers are named or mentioned anywhere in the methods. With only approximately 16 patients in the cohort, the authors noted that larger samples and more detailed clinical data are needed. Younger patients had significantly higher TCR diversity, and higher tumor TCR diversity was associated with shorter overall and disease-free survival. Tumor tissue showed significantly higher TCR diversity (inverse Simpson) than normal lung tissue, at 431.37 vs 166.20 (P = 0.0075, Mann-Whitney U test). The top 100 clones made up a significantly larger cumulative share of the repertoire in normal lung than in tumor tissue. Because peripheral blood was not sequenced, blood TCRbeta repertoires in the lung cancer patients of the study were not examined.

The CDR3 starts with the cysteine, ends with the phenylalanine, and has 13 residues. Only the CDR3 portion is preserved as DNA: 39 bases, with reading frame beginning at the first base. Taken from the germline V gene, the CDR1 and CDR2 loops are MDHEN and SYDVKM. RNA was isolated from bulk unsorted tissue, and RNA quality was assessed with a NanoDrop ND-1000 and an Agilent 2100. For the normal lung samples, distant non-tumor tissue was collected more than 3 cm away from the tumor edge. The donors were newly diagnosed lung cancer patients admitted for thoracic surgery in China from August to November 2014 who had not received prior chemotherapy. Anyone who had undergone radiotherapy or chemotherapy before, or who had another cancer at the same time, was left out of the study. Surgical tissue pieces of roughly 1-2 cm3 were preserved in RNAlater solution and were kept at -80 degrees C until use.

This sequence originates from a man in his fifties or sixties with small cell lung cancer. The sequencing sample was made of distant non-tumor lung tissue. Rearrangement joined TRBV28 to TRBJ2-1; a weak D assignment points to TRBD1 (6 bases agree). The DNA reads as follows: TGTGCCACCAGGATTAATGACGAGGGGGAGCTGTTCTTC. Its amino acids are CATRINDEGELFF.